This TCR beta chain was documented in a study of OX40 agonist ivuxolimab in advanced cancers. Study-level background: A male proportion of over 70% was recorded, with mean age 60 years and range about 23 to 90. Study-level results: The average count of expanded clones was higher among CD8+ T cells than among CD4+. Researchers did not determine the expanded peripheral T cells' antigen specificity. Partial responders treated at 0.1-3.0 mg/kg exhibited clonal expansion among the lowest measured.

This clone was seen more than once but under ten times. Its antigen is undetermined. Using immunoSEQ multiplex PCR, the repertoire was profiled, and TCRdb retains in-frame clones only, with some absent. The data show under 85,000 clones, with approximately 89% seen just once and 0.7% to 0.9% held by the top ten. The CDR3 length is 12 residues. V lost 7 bases, J lost 6 bases, and 12 bases lay in between. The germline CDR1 and CDR2 sequences are LNHDA and SQIVND (reference sequence). The chain carries TRBV19 and TRBJ1-2; D is uncertain. The material was CD4+ or CD8+ T cells sorted from blood, obtained in a trial of the OX40 agonist ivuxolimab. The TCR sequence derives from an adult with an advanced solid tumor such as melanoma, head and neck, liver or kidney cancer. DNA of the CDR3: TGTGCCAGTACTGCGACCCTGAATGGCTACACCTTC. Encoded protein: CASTATLNGYTF.